This T cell receptor (beta chain) was sequenced in a study of technical replicates of blood from a few donors. Between the trimmed V and J ends, which lost 5 bases and 5 bases, there was a span of 12 bases. Germline values: CDR1 SGHVS, CDR2 FQNEAQ. This CDR3 comprises 13 residues. Profiled with immunoSEQ multiplex PCR; TCRdb holds only in-frame clones, not every one. Of some 67,000 clones listed, 95% to 98% are singletons. The chain links TRBV7-8 to TRBJ2-5; D call uncertain. The sequenced sample consisted of T cells isolated from PBMCs. This TCR was recovered from a human donor in good health. The CDR3 DNA reads as TGTGCCAGCAGCAAAGAGGAATATGAGACCCAGTACTTC. Its translation: CASSKEEYETQYF.